These T cell receptor beta chains were read from a single sample in a study of blood T cell repertoires in COVID-19. Produced via immunoSEQ multiplex PCR; TCRdb's table is partial and in-frame only. The sample includes about 110,000 clones, 70% to 90% of them seen just once. Sequencing was carried out using peripheral blood. The source of these receptors is a human donor in a cohort sampled during active COVID-19. Each CDR3 is given with its conserved first and last residue.

TRBV25-1,TRBJ2-1,CASSESGTGGFDEQFF
TRBV6-2/TRBV6-3,TRBJ2-7,CASSWASGRPSSYEQYF
TRBV19,TRBJ2-3,CASSFGISTDTQYF
TRBV24-1,TRBJ2-7,CATSDPDSTYEQYF
TRBV24-1,TRBJ1-4,CATSDGQGTATNEKLFF
TRBV3-1/TRBV3-2,TRBJ2-2,CASSPWPTGELFF
TRBV5-1,TRBJ1-2,CASSPGQGYYGYTF
TRBV9,TRBJ2-1,CASNVGLAVHNEQFF
TRBV5-1,TRBJ1-1,CATSRTGRNTEAFF
TRBV28,TRBJ1-2,CASGQNYGYTF
TRBV15,TRBJ2-3,CATSTRTSGGDTQYF
TRBV7-9,TRBJ1-2,CASSYRDRGLYGYTF
TRBV2,TRBJ2-1,CASRDIQGTPSGNERFF
TRBV4-1,TRBJ1-5,CASSQRLSNQPQHF
TRBV29-1,TRBJ2-7,CSVGGGLGFYEQYF
TRBV11-2,TRBJ1-1,CASSLGYGFSTEAFF
TRBV6-5,TRBJ1-3,CASGLQGTGSTIYF
TRBV6-5,TRBJ2-7,CASSYELGGAYEQYF
TRBV5-4,TRBJ1-2,CASSGEFGGGGYTF
TRBV18,TRBJ2-7,CASSPPGGEQYF
TRBV7-2,TRBJ2-3,CASSLARGSFTDTQYF
TRBV28,TRBJ1-5,CASSLEGAVQPQHF
TRBV7-6,TRBJ2-5,CASSSTLSGLGRQETQYF
TRBV12-3/TRBV12-4,TRBJ2-3,CASSRSGTDTQYF
TRBV21-1,TRBJ2-7,CASSPGGLAGGPYEQYF
TRBV25-1,TRBJ1-2,CASSAPMALGHGYTF
TRBV7-3,TRBJ2-3,CASSRSGGAIDTQYF
TRBV6-5,TRBJ1-2,CASRSGQDNYGYTF
TRBV7-9,TRBJ2-1,CASRFSGGVSYNEQFF
TRBV3-1/TRBV3-2,TRBJ1-2,CASSQNAGLYGYTF
TRBV9,TRBJ2-6,CASSVQIRSSGANVLTF
TRBV7-9,TRBJ2-3,CASSLSSLSGTDTQYF
TRBV15,TRBJ1-5,CATSSEIGQGRRNQPQHF
TRBV5-1,TRBJ1-1,CASSLSFDRERTEAFF
TRBV5-1,TRBJ2-7,CASSRDSAYEQYF
TRBV2,TRBJ1-6,CASSNNNPKYNSPLHF
TRBV27,TRBJ2-7,CASSLQVAGYEQYF
TRBV10-3,TRBJ2-3,CAISVGGASTDTQYF
TRBV5-6,TRBJ2-2,CASSPSVGELFF
TRBV24-1,TRBJ2-3,CATSDRRFSRDTQYF
TRBV12-3/TRBV12-4,TRBJ1-1,CASSFPLNTEAFF
TRBV6-6,TRBJ2-1,CASSPGQGKRDEQFF
TRBV5-1,TRBJ2-3,CASSLGLVGSTDTQYF
TRBV25-1,TRBJ2-3,CASSVSDTQYF
TRBV6-1,TRBJ2-3,CASSQAQHDTQYF
TRBV4-3,TRBJ2-2,CASSHPLAGMGTGELFF